The clone carrying this TCR beta chain has only a few counts. This record belongs to a study of identical twins. TCRdb used MiXCR to reprocess the 5' RACE reads, holding one entry per CDR3 protein. The sample contains 700,000 or so distinct CDR3 sequences, about 20% of which appear only once. This sample was shared with a second study, whose subject was T cells expressing NK-cell markers.

The specimen was PBMCs. The TCR originated in a woman in her late teens or twenties in good health.

This CDR3 reads CSAEDRARLAKNIQYF. CDR3 bases: TGCAGTGCTGAGGACCGAGCCCGACTAGCCAAAAACATTCAGTACTTC. This sequence joins TRBV20-1 and TRBJ2-4; D is uncertain. Germline CDR1 DFQATT, CDR2 SNEGSKA (reference sequence). V was cut by 5 bases and J by 0 bases, with 17 bases left in between. This CDR3 contains 16 residues.